Below are 27 T cell receptor beta chains sequenced from a single sample in a study of blood T cell repertoires in COVID-19. Some clones are missing from TCRdb's copy, which holds only in-frame ones; the method was immunoSEQ multiplex PCR. In the table there are roughly 100,000 clones, about 80% of which are singletons. The sequenced sample was peripheral blood. These receptors all come from a human donor in a cohort sampled during active COVID-19.

The chain couples TRBV5-4 to TRBJ1-1, with TRBD1 matching over 9 bases. CDR1 and CDR2 from the germline V gene are SGHNT and YYREEE (reference sequence). The V gene end was trimmed by 3 bases and the J gene end by 5 bases; junction bases not matched to a gene: 8. The CDR3 has 15 amino acids. Here the CDR3 reads CASSSGGTGITEAFF. Here the CDR3 DNA reads TGTGCCAGCAGCTCGGGAGGGACAGGGATAACTGAAGCTTTCTTT.

V usage is TRBV6-2 or TRBV6-3 and J usage is TRBJ2-7; 9 bases line up with TRBD1. V shed 5 bases and J 4 bases; nucleotides not matched to a gene: 9. The V gene's germline CDR1 is MNHEY and CDR2 SVGEGT. The CDR3 totals 15 residues. CDR3 residues: CASSILGTGPYEQYF. The CDR3 coding sequence is TGTGCCAGCAGTATCCTCGGGACAGGGCCTTACGAGCAGTACTTC.

CDR3 sequence reads: CAIRSGANVLTF. The CDR3 nucleotides are TGTGCCATCCGTTCTGGGGCCAACGTCCTGACTTTC. This rearrangement joins TRBV6-5 to TRBJ2-6, with D unresolved. This CDR3 spans 12 amino acids. The V end lost 10 bases, the J end lost 1 base, and 5 bases lay between the germline ends. Germline CDR1 MNHEY, CDR2 SVGAGI.

V and J are TRBV7-6 and TRBJ1-2; D is unclear. Germline V gene data show CDR1 as SGHVS and CDR2 as FNYEAQ. The V end was cut by 3 bases, the J end by 1 base, with 6 bases between. This CDR3 has 13 amino acids. DNA of the CDR3: TGTGCCAGCAGCTTCGGACTTAACTATGGCTACACCTTC. Protein product: CASSFGLNYGYTF. The whole variable domain, remainder taken from reference TRBV7-6 and TRBJ1-2, is GAGVSQSPRYKVTKRGQDVALRCDPISGHVSLYWYRQALGQGPEFLTYFNYEAQQDKSGLPNDRFSAERPEGSISTLTIQRTEQRDSAMYRCASSFGLNYGYTFGSGTRLTVV.

V usage is TRBV5-1 and J usage is TRBJ2-7, with 7 nucleotides matching TRBD1. Germline CDR1 SGHRS, CDR2 YFSETQ. The CDR3 spans 15 residues. Trimming took 2 bases from V and 2 from J; bases not matched to a gene: 7. The CDR3 spells CASSLGTADTYEQYF. CDR3 DNA sequence: TGCGCCAGCAGCTTAGGGACAGCGGATACCTACGAGCAGTACTTC.

The chain uses TRBV28 and TRBJ1-5; D unclear. Germline-derived CDR1 and CDR2 are MDHEN and SYDVKM. V lost 4 bases to trimming and J lost 3 bases, with 4 bases between them. The CDR3 sequence is 12 residues long. Here the CDR3 DNA reads TGTGCCAGCAGTTCCAACAATCAGCCCCAGCATTTT. It encodes CASSSNNQPQHF. The full variable domain, with the rest looked up from reference TRBV28 and TRBJ1-5, is DVKVTQSSRYLVKRTGEKVFLECVQDMDHENMFWYRQDPGLGLRLIYFSYDVKMKEKGDIPEGYSVSREKKERFSLILESASTNQTSMYLCASSSNNQPQHFGDGTRLSIL.

The rearrangement joins TRBV5-1 to TRBJ1-2; 9 nucleotides align to TRBD1. Trimming took 4 bases from V and 8 from J; bases not matched to a gene: 6. The germline gives CDR1 SGHRS, CDR2 YFSETQ. The CDR3 totals 13 residues. The DNA for the CDR3 is TGCGCCAGCAGCCCGGGACAGGGTGAAGGCTACACCTTC. This gives the protein CASSPGQGEGYTF.

This clone was counted a single time. Other DNA sequences within the sample encode an identical CDR3. V is TRBV19 and J is TRBJ2-7; TRBD2 matches 10 bases. The junction had 4 bases not matched to a gene; V was cut back by 6 bases and J by 2 bases. The CDR3 length is 14 residues. The germline gives CDR1 LNHDA, CDR2 SQIVND (reference sequence). The CDR3 here is CASSRTSGAYEQYF. In DNA form, the CDR3 reads TGTGCCAGTAGCCGGACTAGCGGCGCCTACGAGCAGTACTTC.

The rearrangement joins TRBV6-5 to TRBJ2-3, with 10 nucleotides matching TRBD2. J lost 4 bases, V lost 6 bases, and 7 bases had no gene match. Germline V lookup: CDR1 MNHEY, CDR2 SVGAGI. The CDR3 runs to 15 residues. The CDR3 DNA reads as TGTGCCAGCAGAAAGCTAGCGGGAGTGGCAGATACGCAGTATTTT. Encoded protein: CASRKLAGVADTQYF.

CDR3 amino acids: CSVGDRDQPQHF. The CDR3 DNA is TGCAGCGTGGGAGACAGGGATCAGCCCCAGCATTTT. V is TRBV29-1 and J is TRBJ1-5, with 7 bases fitting TRBD1. V shed 6 bases, J shed 5 bases, and the junction held 4 bases outside the gene matches. In germline, CDR1 is SQVTM, CDR2 ANQGSEA. There are 12 residues in the CDR3.

J is TRBJ2-3 and V is TRBV11-3; weak D call: TRBD2 (6 bases). CDR3 length: 15 residues. Trimming removed 5 bases at V and 2 bases at J, with 14 bases between. Per the germline V gene, CDR1 is SGHNT and CDR2 is YENEEA. CDR3 coding DNA: TGTGCCAGCAGCCCGACCGGACTATCCACAGATACGCAGTATTTT. Encoded protein: CASSPTGLSTDTQYF. Full variable domain (rest looked up from reference TRBV11-3 and TRBJ2-3): EAGVVQSPRYKIIEKKQPVAFWCNPISGHNTLYWYLQNLGQGPELLIRYENEEAVDDSQLPKDRFSAERLKGVDSTLKIQPAELGDSAVYLCASSPTGLSTDTQYFGPGTRLTVL.

The chain combines TRBV27 with TRBJ2-1; 8 nucleotides match TRBD2. The CDR3 is 15 amino acids. With V trimmed by 3 bases and J by 6 bases, 7 bases remained unmatched. Germline V gene lookup returns CDR1 MNHEY and CDR2 SMNVEV (reference sequence). CDR3 sequence reads: CASSLTGTSSNEQFF. The CDR3 nucleotides are TGTGCCAGCAGTTTGACCGGGACTAGTAGCAATGAGCAGTTCTTC.

This chain joins TRBV6-1 and TRBJ1-2; D perhaps matches TRBD1 (5 bases). Germline V gene lookup returns CDR1 MNHNS and CDR2 SASEGT. The V end lost 0 bases, the J end lost 5 bases, and 7 bases lay between the germline ends. The CDR3 contains 13 residues. The CDR3 here is CASSEARGYGYTF. CDR3 in DNA: TGTGCCAGCAGTGAAGCCCGGGGGTATGGCTACACCTTC.

The CDR3 is CASSLAAGKRETQYF. The CDR3 nucleotides are TGCGCCAGCAGCTTGGCTGCGGGTAAGAGAGAGACCCAGTACTTC. V and J are TRBV5-1 and TRBJ2-5; maybe TRBD2 (5 bases). From germline, CDR1 is SGHRS and CDR2 YFSETQ. CDR3 size: 15 residues. Between the trimmed V and J ends, which lost 0 bases and 4 bases, there was a span of 13 bases.

CDR3 DNA sequence: TGCGCCAGCAGCTCGACAGGGGTTTCCCCTGGGGCCAACGTCCTGACTTTC. This sequence encodes CASSSTGVSPGANVLTF. V gene TRBV5-1 combines with J gene TRBJ2-6; TRBD1 matches 8 bases. Looked up from germline, CDR1 is SGHRS and CDR2 is YFSETQ. This CDR3 has 17 residues. V shed 3 bases, J shed 2 bases, and the junction held 7 bases outside the gene matches.

This rearrangement joins TRBV19 to TRBJ1-1, with 9 nucleotides matching TRBD1. CDR1 and CDR2 (germline): LNHDA, SQIVND (reference sequence). This CDR3 has 14 residues. The V and J ends lost 7 bases and 5 bases, in that order; junction bases with no gene match: 8. CDR3 coding DNA: TGTGCCAGTACTAACAGGGGGCAAGGGACTGAAGCTTTCTTT. It codes for CASTNRGQGTEAFF.

The chain links TRBV5-8 to TRBJ2-4; the match to TRBD1 covers 8 bases. Per the germline V gene, CDR1 is SGHTS and CDR2 is YDEGEE. V gave up 3 bases and J gave up 1 base; unmatched junction bases: 6. The CDR3 is made up of 16 amino acids. CDR3 bases: TGTGCCAGCAGCTCGTACCAGGGGGCGGCCAAAAACATTCAGTACTTC. Translated: CASSSYQGAAKNIQYF.

J is TRBJ2-7 and V is TRBV5-5; 8 bases map to TRBD1. There are 12 residues in the CDR3. Germline values: CDR1 SGHKS, CDR2 YYEKEE (reference sequence). With 9 bases clipped from V and 2 bases from J, the junction kept 4 bases outside the gene matches. CDR3 in amino acids: CATGTGAYEQYF. The CDR3 DNA is TGTGCCACCGGGACAGGTGCCTACGAGCAGTACTTC.

This clone has just one count. This chain links TRBV2 with TRBJ2-3; 11 positions agree with TRBD2. From germline, CDR1 is SNHLY and CDR2 FYNNEI. The CDR3 totals 15 residues. V lost 4 bases to trimming and J lost 2 bases; unmatched junction nucleotides: 2. The CDR3, as DNA: TGTGCCAGCAGTGGGACTAGCGGGCCCACAGATACGCAGTATTTT. It specifies CASSGTSGPTDTQYF.

This clone was detected only a few times. CDR3 region: CASSPVPRGNTEAFF. CDR3 nucleotides: TGTGCCAGCAGTCCCGTTCCGCGGGGGAACACTGAAGCTTTCTTT. The chain carries TRBV27 and TRBJ1-1; D gene ambiguous. The CDR3 extends over 15 amino acids. Per germline, CDR1 MNHEY and CDR2 SMNVEV (reference sequence). Trimming stripped 5 bases from V and 1 base from J, with 14 bases between.

The table lists this clone with a count of one. The V and J genes are TRBV7-2 and TRBJ2-1, with TRBD2 matching over 12 bases. The CDR3 runs 15 residues. V dropped 6 bases and J dropped 3; count of bases not matched to a gene: 3. The germline V gene encodes CDR1 SGHTA and CDR2 FQGNSA. CDR3 coding DNA: TGTGCCAGCAGACAGGGACTAGCGGGCTACAATGAGCAGTTCTTC. Translation: CASRQGLAGYNEQFF.

This chain uses TRBV3-1 (or the pseudogene TRBV3-2) with TRBJ2-7, with a possible D match to TRBD1 (5 bases). V was clipped by 4 bases and J by 2 bases, with 12 bases between them. This CDR3 is 14 amino acids long. CDR1 and CDR2 from the germline V gene are LGHDT and YNNKEL (reference sequence). The CDR3 region has the DNA TGTGCCAGCAGCCGAGGCGTGGGGCCCTACGAGCAGTACTTC. It translates to CASSRGVGPYEQYF.

The rearrangement links TRBV6-5 to TRBJ1-4; 10 nucleotides agree with TRBD1. The CDR3 is 13 residues long. J was trimmed by 7 bases and V by 7 bases; bases with no gene match: 3. The V gene's germline CDR1 is MNHEY and CDR2 SVGAGI. The CDR3 DNA follows: TGTGCCAGCACCGGGACAGGGGTTGAAAAACTGTTTTTT. Amino acids: CASTGTGVEKLFF.

The chain recombines TRBV19 with TRBJ2-3; a possible D gene is TRBD1 (5 bases). Deletions cut 8 bases from V and 6 bases from J, with 9 bases between. The CDR3 runs to 11 residues. CDR1 and CDR2 (germline): LNHDA, SQIVND (reference sequence). CDR3: CASAHRDTQYF. For the CDR3, the DNA is TGTGCCAGTGCACACAGGGATACGCAGTATTTT.

The chain recombines TRBV5-1 with TRBJ2-7; D may be TRBD2 (6 bases). Germline loops: CDR1 SGHRS, CDR2 YFSETQ. V dropped 0 bases and J dropped 5 bases, with 12 bases sitting between them. The CDR3 runs 14 residues. The CDR3 nucleotides are TGCGCCAGCAGCTTGGCCTTGGAGGGCCACGAGCAGTACTTC. Encoded protein: CASSLALEGHEQYF.

This chain connects TRBV19 to TRBJ2-7; 13 bases align to TRBD2. The CDR3 covers 15 residues. The V gene's germline CDR1 is LNHDA and CDR2 SQIVND (reference sequence). The V gene end was trimmed by 10 bases and the J gene end by 4 bases; junction bases not matched to a gene: 10. As DNA, the CDR3 is TGTGCCACTAACTCCGGGACTAGCGGGAATTACGAGCAGTACTTC. Translated: CATNSGTSGNYEQYF.

This rearrangement joins TRBV18 to TRBJ1-1; D unclear. This CDR3 spans 15 amino acids. Trimming shortened V by 6 bases and J by 0 bases, and 14 bases separated the two germline ends. Germline V gene data show CDR1 as KGHSH and CDR2 as LQKENI. The CDR3 loop is CASSPGGFMNTEAFF. The DNA for the CDR3 is TGTGCCAGCTCCCCGGGAGGGTTCATGAACACTGAAGCTTTCTTT. The entire variable domain, with the rest obtained from reference TRBV18 and TRBJ1-1, is as follows: NAGVMQNPRHLVRRRGQEARLRCSPMKGHSHVYWYRQLPEEGLKFMVYLQKENIIDESGMPKERFSAEFPKEGPSILRIQQVVRGDSAAYFCASSPGGFMNTEAFFGQGTRLTVV.